This TCR beta chain was identified in a study of T cell repertoires in cytomegalovirus infection (dated by TCRdb to the late 2010s). About the full investigation: The peptide stimulations were aimed at well-studied HLA-B-restricted epitopes as well as recently identified HLA-C-restricted CMV epitopes, whose presentation resists viral immunomodulation. Donor HLA type was relevant to the analysis, because carriage of CMV infection together with the matching HLA type was indicated by public TCR beta signatures. Study-wide findings and limitations: Cumulative frequency of public TCR beta family members discriminated carriers of CMV infection plus the relevant HLA type in this cohort and an independent approximately 360-donor cohort. The ex vivo response was dominated by HLA-C-restricted CMV-specific TCR beta clonotypes, and the single most frequent clonotype in two of eight donors was supplied by these HLA-C-restricted clonotypes.

In the paper's terms, the treatment or condition label means: in vitro stimulation with specific CMV peptide epitopes to enrich CMV-specific T cells. Based on the germline V gene, the CDR1 and CDR2 sequences are SGHTA and FQGNSA. Trimming accounts for 5 bases at V and 7 bases at J, while the number of junction bases matched to no gene is 7. Measured from the cysteine to the phenylalanine, the CDR3 is 14 residues long. Kept here is only the CDR3 DNA, which spans 42 bases and is read in frame from base 1. This clonotype has at least ten counts. There is no known antigen for this receptor. Base qualities are missing; no much larger clone stands one base away. Instrument used: Illumina HiSeq 1500. TCRdb took the public reads, trimmed them with fastp at Q25, ran MiXCR for clone calling and kept in-frame beta chains. Identical CDR3 protein sequences are pooled into one entry, listed with their most common genes and DNA. Across this sample there are hundreds of thousands of distinct CDR3 sequences, with about 42% seen only once. In total, the top ten clones hold around 44% of the sample.

The chain couples TRBV7-2 to TRBJ1-5; the central 8 bases match TRBD1. The specimen was cultured PBMCs, collected from culture after CMV antigen stimulation. The sequence came from a human donor in good health (CMV status not recorded). Some clones in this sample may be carry-over from other donors' samples. The CDR3 protein: CASSALTGDQPQHF. The bases are TGTGCCAGCAGCGCGTTGACAGGGGACCAGCCCCAGCATTTT.